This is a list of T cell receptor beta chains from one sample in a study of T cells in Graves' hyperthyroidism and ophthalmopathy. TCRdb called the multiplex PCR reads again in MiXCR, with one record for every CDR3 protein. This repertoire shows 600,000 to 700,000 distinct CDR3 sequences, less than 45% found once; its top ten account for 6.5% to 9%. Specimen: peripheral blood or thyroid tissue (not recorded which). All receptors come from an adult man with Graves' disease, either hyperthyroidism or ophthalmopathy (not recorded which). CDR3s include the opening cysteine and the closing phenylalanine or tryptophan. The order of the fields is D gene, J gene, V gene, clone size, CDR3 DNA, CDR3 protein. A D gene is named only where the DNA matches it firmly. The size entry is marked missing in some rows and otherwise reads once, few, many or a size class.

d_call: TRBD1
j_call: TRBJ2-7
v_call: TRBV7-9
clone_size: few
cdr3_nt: TGTGCCAGCAGCTTCCTTCCGGGACAGGGCTACGAGCAGTACTTC
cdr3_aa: CASSFLPGQGYEQYF

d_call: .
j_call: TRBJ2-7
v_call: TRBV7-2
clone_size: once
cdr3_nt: TGTGCCAGCAGCCAAGCAGGTCCCGGCGAGCAGTACTTC
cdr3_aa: CASSQAGPGEQYF

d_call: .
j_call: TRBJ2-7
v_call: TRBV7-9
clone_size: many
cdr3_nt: TGTGCCAGCAGCCGGCCAGGGGCGGGCGAGCAGTACTTC
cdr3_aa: CASSRPGAGEQYF

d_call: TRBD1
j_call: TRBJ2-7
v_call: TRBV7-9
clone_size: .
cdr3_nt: TGTGCCAGCAGCTTAGACAGGGGGTACTTC
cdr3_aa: CASSLDRGYF

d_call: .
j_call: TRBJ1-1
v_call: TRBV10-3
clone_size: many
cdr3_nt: TGTGCCATCAGGGGGACGAACACTGAAGCTTTCTTT
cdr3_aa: CAIRGTNTEAFF

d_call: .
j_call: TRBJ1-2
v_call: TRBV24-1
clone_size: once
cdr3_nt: TGTGCCACCAGTGAGTCCAGGGGTTATGGCTACACCTTC
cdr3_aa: CATSESRGYGYTF

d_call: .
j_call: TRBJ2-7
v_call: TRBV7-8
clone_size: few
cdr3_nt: TGTGCCAGCAGCTTAGAAGCACTAGGCTACGAGCAGTACTTC
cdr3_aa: CASSLEALGYEQYF

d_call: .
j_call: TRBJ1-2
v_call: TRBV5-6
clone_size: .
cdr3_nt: TGTGCCAGCAGCCGTAGGGACGGCACTAACTATGGCTACACCTTC
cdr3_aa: CASSRRDGTNYGYTF

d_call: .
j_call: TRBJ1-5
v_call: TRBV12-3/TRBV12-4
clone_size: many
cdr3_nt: TGTGCCAGCAGTCATAGCGGCGATAGCAATCAGCCCCAGCATTTT
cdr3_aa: CASSHSGDSNQPQHF

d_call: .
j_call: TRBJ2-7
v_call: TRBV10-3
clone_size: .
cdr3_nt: TGTGCCATCAGTGAGGCCAGCGGTTACGAGCAGTACTTC
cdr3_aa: CAISEASGYEQYF

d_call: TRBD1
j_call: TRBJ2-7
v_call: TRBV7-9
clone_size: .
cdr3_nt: TGTGCCAGCAGCTTCCGGGACAGGGCGTACTTC
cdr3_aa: CASSFRDRAYF

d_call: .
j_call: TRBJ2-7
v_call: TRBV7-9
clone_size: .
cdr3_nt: TGTGCCAGCAGCTTAGCGCAGGGTCTGTACTTC
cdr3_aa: CASSLAQGLYF

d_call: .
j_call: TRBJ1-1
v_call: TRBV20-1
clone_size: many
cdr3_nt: TGCAGTGCTAGACTGGGGTCGAACACTGAAGCTTTCTTT
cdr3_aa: CSARLGSNTEAFF

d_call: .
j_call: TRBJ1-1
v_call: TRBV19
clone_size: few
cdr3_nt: TGTGCCAGTAGTATCCAGCCGGGAGCCGAAGCTTTCTTT
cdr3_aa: CASSIQPGAEAFF

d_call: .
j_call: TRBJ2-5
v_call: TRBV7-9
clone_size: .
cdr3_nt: TGCGCCAGCAGCCATCGCGGGACCCAGTACTTC
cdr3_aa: CASSHRGTQYF

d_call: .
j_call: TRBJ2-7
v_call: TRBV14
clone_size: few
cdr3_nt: TGTGCCAGCAGCCAAATATTGGGCCAGGCCTACGAGCAGTACTTC
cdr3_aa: CASSQILGQAYEQYF

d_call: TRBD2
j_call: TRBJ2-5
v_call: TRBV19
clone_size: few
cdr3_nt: TGTGCCAGTAGTATAGTGGGGACTAGCGAAGAGACCCAGTACTTC
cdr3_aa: CASSIVGTSEETQYF